What follows are 32 T cell receptor beta chains derived from one specimen sequenced in a study of cytotoxic CD8 clonotypes in ibrutinib-treated CLL. Sequencing used immunoSEQ multiplex PCR; TCRdb keeps in-frame clones, though not all of them. The sample lists some 23,000 clones; roughly two thirds were seen once. Sequenced material: PBMCs, taken at disease progression, from a patient treated with ibrutinib. Receptor source: a human donor with chronic lymphocytic leukemia.

The chain employs TRBV2 and TRBJ2-7; D call uncertain. The CDR3 consists of 11 residues. Looked up from germline, CDR1 is SNHLY and CDR2 is FYNNEI. The germline V and J ends were trimmed by 3 bases and 0 bases, with 0 bases remaining between them. CDR3 nucleotides: TGTGCCAGCAGTGACTCCTACGAGCAGTACTTC. Translation gives CASSDSYEQYF.

V and J are TRBV14 and TRBJ1-2; D gene uncertain. V shed 4 bases and J shed 3 bases, with 18 bases lying between them. Germline V gene data show CDR1 as SGHDN and CDR2 as FVKESK. CDR3 length equals 16 residues. The CDR3 loop is CASSPELSGTYYGYTF. As DNA, the CDR3 is TGTGCCAGCAGCCCCGAGTTGTCAGGAACTTACTATGGCTACACCTTC.

V usage is TRBV15 and J usage is TRBJ2-5; the match to TRBD2 covers 8 bases. After removal of 2 bases from V and 5 bases from J, the junction contained 7 bases not matched to a gene. The germline CDR1 and CDR2 sequences are LNHNV and YYDKDF (reference sequence). The CDR3 spans 15 residues. The CDR3 DNA sequence: TGTGCCACCAGCAGACTCGGAACGGGGGGGGAGACCCAGTACTTC. It codes for CATSRLGTGGETQYF.

V and J are TRBV6-5 and TRBJ2-5, with D perhaps matching TRBD2 (6 bases). This CDR3 comprises 13 residues. Looked up from germline, CDR1 is MNHEY and CDR2 is SVGAGI. Trimming removed 7 bases at V and 3 bases at J, with 12 bases between. The CDR3 DNA follows: TGTGCCAGCACCTCGGGCGGGAAAGAGACCCAGTACTTC. Protein: CASTSGGKETQYF.

This clone showed up many times. V is TRBV6-1 and J is TRBJ2-1, with D possibly called TRBD1 or TRBD2 (5 bases each). Per the germline V gene, CDR1 is MNHNS and CDR2 is SASEGT. V lost 3 bases and J lost 6, with 9 bases in between. The CDR3 has 13 residues. The CDR3 DNA reads as TGTGCCAGCAGTGACCGGGGACCCAATGAGCAGTTCTTC. It is translated as CASSDRGPNEQFF.

The chain links TRBV10-1 to TRBJ1-1, with 8 nucleotides matching TRBD1. V gave up 9 bases and J gave up 0 bases; unmatched junction bases: 9. There are 15 residues in the CDR3. Germline assignment: CDR1 WNHNN and CDR2 SYGVQD (reference sequence). The CDR3 DNA is TGCGCCAGGACAGGGGACCCGTTCATGAACACTGAAGCTTTCTTT. Protein: CARTGDPFMNTEAFF.

This chain connects TRBV15 to TRBJ2-7; D is possibly TRBD2 (5 bases). The V and J ends lost 0 bases and 5 bases respectively, with 11 bases between them. There are 14 residues in the CDR3. Germline V gene sequence: CDR1 LNHNV, CDR2 YYDKDF (reference sequence). The CDR3 region has the DNA TGTGCCACCAGCAGAGATCTGCCGGGAAACGAGCAGTACTTC. It translates to CATSRDLPGNEQYF.

Here the CDR3 reads CATSRDRQNQETQYF. As DNA, the CDR3 is TGTGCCACCAGCAGAGACAGACAGAACCAAGAGACCCAGTACTTC. This chain connects TRBV15 to TRBJ2-5; D is perhaps TRBD1 (5 bases). CDR3 length equals 15 residues. Looked up from germline, CDR1 is LNHNV and CDR2 is YYDKDF (reference sequence). The V end was cut by 0 bases, the J end by 0 bases, with 8 bases between. The full variable domain, with the rest looked up from reference TRBV15 and TRBJ2-5, is DAMVIQNPRYQVTQFGKPVTLSCSQTLNHNVMYWYQQKSSQAPKLLFHYYDKDFNNEADTPDNFQSRRPNTSFCFLDIRSPGLGDTAMYLCATSRDRQNQETQYFGPGTRLLVL.

This chain joins TRBV19 and TRBJ1-2; D is uncertain. The length of the CDR3 is 14 residues. Germline CDR1 LNHDA, CDR2 SQIVND (reference sequence). V dropped 1 base and J dropped 6 bases, with 12 bases sitting between them. CDR3 sequence reads: CASSIGRQWHGYTF. Here the CDR3 DNA reads TGTGCCAGTAGTATAGGTCGCCAATGGCATGGCTACACCTTC.

This clone was found a few times. The CDR3 DNA is TGTGCCAGCAGTTACTCCGGGGGCGCCAAAAACATTCAGTACTTC. Its protein is CASSYSGGAKNIQYF. This chain links TRBV6-5 with TRBJ2-4, with D perhaps matching TRBD1 or TRBD2 (6 bases each). CDR3 length: 15 residues. V lost 0 bases and J 1 base, leaving 7 bases between the germline ends. Germline values: CDR1 MNHEY, CDR2 SVGAGI.

This chain links TRBV5-1 with TRBJ1-2; D gene uncertain. The CDR3 is 13 amino acids. V was pared by 5 bases and J by 4 bases, with 12 bases between. CDR1 and CDR2 (germline): SGHRS, YFSETQ. CDR3 loop: CASSFDNRYGYTF. DNA of the CDR3: TGCGCCAGCAGTTTTGACAATCGCTATGGCTACACCTTC.

The CDR3 is CASSSGTGTYNEQFF. CDR3 nucleotide sequence: TGTGCCAGCAGCTCCGGGACAGGGACCTACAATGAGCAGTTCTTC. The chain joins TRBV7-9 to TRBJ2-1, with 9 positions matching TRBD1. The CDR3 has 15 residues. Germline V CDR1 and CDR2: SEHNR, FQNEAQ (reference sequence). The V segment lost 4 bases and the J segment 2 bases; nucleotides outside the gene matches: 3.

Only a few counts were recorded for this clone. The V gene is TRBV29-1, the J gene TRBJ2-4, with D unresolved. CDR1 is SQVTM, CDR2 ANQGSEA, per germline. V was cut by 1 base and J by 7 bases, with 14 bases left in between. There are 14 residues in the CDR3. CDR3 sequence reads: CSVEAVADSNIQYF. The CDR3 nucleotides are TGCAGCGTTGAAGCGGTGGCAGATTCGAACATTCAGTACTTC.

J is TRBJ2-5 and V is TRBV6-5; possibly TRBD1 for D (6 bases). Germline V CDR1 and CDR2: MNHEY, SVGAGI. With 2 bases removed from V and 2 bases from J, the gap between germline ends came to 9 bases. This CDR3 region has 14 residues. The DNA of the CDR3 is TGTGCCAGCAGTTACGTGGACAGTCAAGAGACCCAGTACTTC. It specifies CASSYVDSQETQYF.

This rearrangement joins TRBV7-3 to TRBJ1-1; D is unclear. Trimming cost V 0 bases and J 0 bases, with 2 bases left between them. This CDR3 is 13 amino acids long. CDR1 is SGHTA and CDR2 is FQGTGA in the germline V gene. For the CDR3, the DNA is TGTGCCAGCAGCTTAACACTGAACACTGAAGCTTTCTTT. Its protein is CASSLTLNTEAFF. The full variable domain, with the rest looked up from reference TRBV7-3 and TRBJ1-1, is GAGVSQTPSNKVTEKGKYVELRCDPISGHTALYWYRQSLGQGPEFLIYFQGTGAADDSGLPNDRFFAVRPEGSVSTLKIQRTERGDSAVYLCASSLTLNTEAFFGQGTRLTVV.

In its sample, this clone was seen a few times. V is TRBV6-5 and J is TRBJ1-4, with 9 bases that match TRBD1. The CDR3 extends over 16 amino acids. Looked up from germline, CDR1 is MNHEY and CDR2 is SVGAGI. V was pared by 0 bases and J by 6 bases, with 5 bases of the junction left unmatched. The CDR3 sequence is CASSYSKGQGDEKLFF. The CDR3 DNA reads TGTGCCAGCAGTTACTCGAAGGGACAGGGTGATGAAAAACTGTTTTTT.

This clone was seen a handful of times. The chain recombines TRBV7-9 with TRBJ1-6; D not resolved. CDR1 and CDR2 (germline): SEHNR, FQNEAQ (reference sequence). CDR3 size: 14 residues. V was trimmed by 5 bases and J by 0 bases, leaving 5 bases between them. In nucleotides, the CDR3 is TGTGCCAGCAGCCTTTTCTCCTATAATTCACCCCTCCACTTT. It specifies CASSLFSYNSPLHF.

This chain uses TRBV5-1 with TRBJ2-1; TRBD1 agrees at 10 bases. Germline V gene sequence: CDR1 SGHRS, CDR2 YFSETQ. CDR3 length equals 15 residues. V lost 7 bases, J lost 5 bases, and 9 bases stayed unmatched. The CDR3 is CASSLRDRGDNEQFF. The CDR3 coding sequence is TGCGCCAGCTCTTTAAGGGACAGGGGAGACAATGAGCAGTTCTTC. The entire variable domain, with the rest obtained from reference TRBV5-1 and TRBJ2-1, is as follows: KAGVTQTPRYLIKTRGQQVTLSCSPISGHRSVSWYQQTPGQGLQFLFEYFSETQRNKGNFPGRFSGRQFSNSRSEMNVSTLELGDSALYLCASSLRDRGDNEQFFGPGTRLTVL.

The rearrangement joins TRBV6-1 to TRBJ2-2, with a weak D call TRBD1 (5 bases). Per the germline V gene, CDR1 is MNHNS and CDR2 is SASEGT. The length of the CDR3 is 14 residues. The V and J ends lost 5 bases and 5 bases respectively, with 12 bases between them. This chain's CDR3 is CASSFERGTGELFF. In DNA form, the CDR3 reads TGTGCCAGCAGTTTCGAAAGGGGTACCGGGGAGCTGTTTTTT.

The chain is built from TRBV11-2 and TRBJ2-7; 7 nucleotides agree with TRBD1. The junction had 3 bases not matched to a gene; V was cut back by 0 bases and J by 4 bases. CDR1 is SGHAT and CDR2 is FQNNGV in the germline V gene. The length of the CDR3 is 14 residues. CDR3 sequence reads: CASSLEATGYEQYF. The CDR3 DNA reads TGTGCCAGCAGCTTAGAAGCGACAGGGTACGAGCAGTACTTC.

In this sample, this clone turned up once. The chain joins TRBV29-1 to TRBJ2-3; TRBD1 might be the D (7 bases). Germline V gene lookup returns CDR1 SQVTM and CDR2 ANQGSEA. This CDR3 has 13 residues. V was shortened by 7 bases and J by 1 base, with 12 bases between the two germline ends. CDR3 region: CSGGDSRTDTQYF. CDR3 nucleotides: TGCAGCGGGGGGGACAGCCGCACAGATACGCAGTATTTT.

This clone was picked up one time. V is TRBV7-3 and J is TRBJ2-2; 7 nucleotides match TRBD1. The CDR3 length is 16 residues. Germline CDR1 is SGHTA and CDR2 is FQGTGA. Unmatched junction bases numbered 9, after V lost 4 bases and J lost 4 bases. The CDR3: CASSSAPGTATGELFF. DNA for the CDR3: TGTGCCAGCAGCTCCGCGCCCGGGACAGCCACCGGGGAGCTGTTTTTT.

This clone was picked up one time. The rearrangement joins TRBV18 to TRBJ1-4; D is ambiguous. The CDR3 covers 12 residues. Trimming took off 3 bases at V and 5 bases at J, with 4 bases between the two ends. Per the germline V gene, CDR1 is KGHSH and CDR2 is LQKENI. CDR3 sequence (DNA): TGTGCCAGCTCACCTCAAAATGAAAAACTGTTTTTT. Its translation: CASSPQNEKLFF.

This clone has only a few counts. The V and J genes are TRBV10-3 and TRBJ1-2; D remains unclear. The CDR3 has 15 amino acids. Looked up from germline, CDR1 is ENHRY and CDR2 is SYGVKD. V was pared by 3 bases and J by 2 bases, with 13 bases between. The CDR3 protein is CAISDEVGSNYGYTF. The CDR3, as DNA: TGTGCCATCAGTGATGAAGTGGGCAGCAACTATGGCTACACCTTC.

This clone has a handful of counts. The genes are TRBV2 and TRBJ1-5, with TRBD1 matching 7 bases. The CDR3 is 15 amino acids. CDR1 SNHLY and CDR2 FYNNEI come from the germline V gene. The junction had 6 bases not matched to a gene; V was cut back by 5 bases and J by 2 bases. This CDR3 is CASSKGASGNQPQHF. DNA for the CDR3: TGTGCCAGCAGTAAGGGGGCATCCGGCAATCAGCCCCAGCATTTT.

The chain has TRBV14 and TRBJ2-7, with D hard to call. CDR1 is SGHDN and CDR2 is FVKESK in the germline V gene. The V gene lost 1 base and the J gene lost 4 bases, with 2 bases spanning the gap. This CDR3 spans 11 amino acids. The CDR3 loop is CASSQGYEQYF. The CDR3 DNA follows: TGTGCCAGCAGCCAAGGGTACGAGCAGTACTTC.

The chain combines TRBV7-9 with TRBJ1-6, with D hard to call. The V end lost 3 bases, the J end lost 6 bases, and 9 bases lay between the germline ends. The CDR3 covers 14 residues. Germline CDR1 reads SEHNR; CDR2 reads FQNEAQ (reference sequence). The CDR3 sequence is CASSFDGFNSPLHF. CDR3 DNA sequence: TGTGCCAGCAGCTTCGACGGTTTTAATTCACCCCTCCACTTT.

The V call is TRBV2, the J call TRBJ1-1; 8 positions match TRBD1. This CDR3 is built from 17 residues. V lost 5 bases and J lost 0; bases outside the gene matches: 11. Germline values: CDR1 SNHLY, CDR2 FYNNEI. The CDR3 nucleotides are TGTGCCAGCAGTCAAAACATAGGACAGGGAATGAACACTGAAGCTTTCTTT. Translating gives CASSQNIGQGMNTEAFF.

V is TRBV11-1 and J is TRBJ2-1; D is unresolved. Germline V gene data show CDR1 as SGHAT and CDR2 as FQDESV (reference sequence). V was clipped by 11 bases and J by 6 bases, with 14 bases between them. The CDR3 is 12 residues long. DNA for the CDR3: TGTGCCGGCGATCAGGCCGGCAATGAGCAGTTCTTC. Protein sequence: CAGDQAGNEQFF.

This clone was seen once. The chain employs TRBV10-3 and TRBJ1-2, with a tentative D call TRBD1 (6 bases). The CDR3 has 15 amino acids. Per germline, CDR1 ENHRY and CDR2 SYGVKD. Trimming cost V 6 bases and J 2 bases, with 16 bases left between them. CDR3 DNA sequence: TGTGCCATCAGGGCCCATGGGGGCATCAACTATGGCTACACCTTC. This codes for CAIRAHGGINYGYTF.

The table lists this clone with a count of one. DNA for the CDR3: TGTGCCTGTTCCCGACAGGGCCCACAGGAAAAACTGTTTTTT. Its translation: CACSRQGPQEKLFF. This chain connects TRBV30 to TRBJ1-4; 7 nucleotides align to TRBD1. The germline V gene encodes CDR1 GTSNPN and CDR2 SVGIG (reference sequence). With V trimmed by 6 bases and J by 8 bases, 12 bases remained unmatched. The CDR3 length is 14 residues.

V is TRBV19 and J is TRBJ1-5, with D possibly TRBD1 on 5 matching bases. This CDR3 spans 18 amino acids. Between the trimmed V and J ends, which lost 3 bases and 0 bases, there was a span of 18 bases. Per the germline V gene, CDR1 is LNHDA and CDR2 is SQIVND (reference sequence). The CDR3 spells CASSIERGKGYSNQPQHF. Written as DNA, the CDR3 is TGTGCCAGTAGTATTGAAAGGGGAAAAGGTTATAGCAATCAGCCCCAGCATTTT.